Shown below are 22 T cell receptor beta chains from a single sample sequenced in a study of cytotoxic CD8 clonotypes in ibrutinib-treated CLL. Profiling relied on immunoSEQ multiplex PCR, and the TCRdb table lists in-frame clones only, not all of them. The sample carries 150,000 or so clones, 75% to 90% recorded once. This sample comprised PBMCs, obtained after 24 months of ibrutinib treatment. These receptors were obtained from a human donor with chronic lymphocytic leukemia.

V usage is TRBV5-4 and J usage is TRBJ2-3; no clear D gene. The CDR3 has 13 amino acids. Per germline, CDR1 SGHNT and CDR2 YYREEE (reference sequence). The V end lost 3 bases, the J end lost 4 bases, and 9 bases lay between the germline ends. The CDR3 nucleotides are TGTGCCAGCAGCTATCTCTCGGCAGATACGCAGTATTTT. It translates to CASSYLSADTQYF.

V is TRBV6-6 and J is TRBJ1-5, with TRBD1 matching over 7 bases. From germline, CDR1 is MNHNY and CDR2 SVGAGI (reference sequence). The CDR3 length is 15 residues. The junction had 8 bases not matched to a gene; V was cut back by 6 bases and J by 3 bases. The CDR3 nucleotides are TGTGCCAGCAGCCGCGGACAGGCGAACAATCAGCCCCAGCATTTT. Its protein product is CASSRGQANNQPQHF.

As regards this clone: Other DNA sequences from this sample encode an identical CDR3 as well. This chain's CDR3 is CASSLQENTEAFF. In DNA, the CDR3 is TGTGCCAGCAGCTTGCAGGAGAACACTGAAGCTTTCTTT. The V call is TRBV7-9, the J call TRBJ1-1; no firm D call. Germline-derived CDR1 and CDR2 are SEHNR and FQNEAQ (reference sequence). V was clipped by 3 bases and J by 1 base, with 6 bases between them. The CDR3 spans 13 residues.

This clone turned up a few times. This chain connects TRBV2 to TRBJ2-3; D is unresolved. Trimming shortened V by 5 bases and J by 0 bases, and 6 bases separated the two germline ends. The CDR3 sequence is 13 residues long. The germline V gene has CDR1 SNHLY and CDR2 FYNNEI. CDR3 DNA sequence: TGTGCCAGCAGTCGGGCTAGCACAGATACGCAGTATTTT. This translates into CASSRASTDTQYF.

V usage is TRBV19 and J usage is TRBJ2-7; the match to TRBD2 covers 8 bases. This CDR3 is built from 13 residues. J lost 7 bases, V lost 5 bases, and 7 bases had no gene match. Germline values: CDR1 LNHDA, CDR2 SQIVND (reference sequence). The CDR3 sequence: CASSPAGAGEQYF. The CDR3 DNA reads TGTGCCAGTAGTCCAGCGGGAGCGGGGGAGCAGTACTTC.

The chain employs TRBV4-3 and TRBJ2-7, with 13 bases fitting TRBD2. Germline CDR1 is LGHNA and CDR2 is YSLEER. The CDR3 runs 17 residues. V lost 1 base, J lost 2 bases, and 5 bases stayed unmatched. The CDR3 region has the DNA TGCGCCAGCAGCCAAGGGACTAGCGGGGGTGTAACCTACGAGCAGTACTTC. Translating gives CASSQGTSGGVTYEQYF.

The rearrangement joins TRBV19 to TRBJ2-3, with TRBD2 matching 11 bases. The germline V gene has CDR1 LNHDA and CDR2 SQIVND (reference sequence). The CDR3 covers 18 residues. V shed 5 bases and J 0 bases; nucleotides not matched to a gene: 10. In DNA form, the CDR3 reads TGTGCCAGTAGTCTCGGGACTAGCGGAGTCCTTAGCACAGATACGCAGTATTTT. It translates to CASSLGTSGVLSTDTQYF.

The chain combines TRBV27 with TRBJ2-7; D is unclear. From germline, CDR1 is MNHEY and CDR2 SMNVEV (reference sequence). Deletions cut 5 bases from V and 1 base from J, with 12 bases between. The CDR3 has 14 amino acids. CDR3 DNA: TGTGCCAGCAGTCCCCGCGGCGGATCCTACGAGCAGTACTTC. Translation: CASSPRGGSYEQYF.

This clone was counted once. This rearrangement joins TRBV5-1 to TRBJ2-5, with a weak D call TRBD2 (5 bases). V lost 5 bases, J lost 1 base, and 12 bases lay in between. Looked up from germline, CDR1 is SGHRS and CDR2 is YFSETQ. The CDR3 is 14 residues long. CDR3 sequence: CASRAREVQETQYF. The CDR3 DNA sequence: TGCGCCAGCAGAGCCCGGGAAGTCCAAGAGACCCAGTACTTC. Full variable domain (missing parts from reference TRBV5-1 and TRBJ2-5): KAGVTQTPRYLIKTRGQQVTLSCSPISGHRSVSWYQQTPGQGLQFLFEYFSETQRNKGNFPGRFSGRQFSNSRSEMNVSTLELGDSALYLCASRAREVQETQYFGPGTRLLVL.

V is TRBV28 and J is TRBJ2-7; TRBD2 agrees at 16 bases. J lost 4 bases, V lost 6 bases, and 3 bases had no gene match. This CDR3 has 15 residues. Germline assignment: CDR1 MDHEN and CDR2 SYDVKM. The CDR3 sequence is CASRGTSGGVYEQYF. The CDR3 nucleotides read TGTGCCAGCAGAGGGACTAGCGGGGGGGTTTACGAGCAGTACTTC. The entire variable domain, with the rest obtained from reference TRBV28 and TRBJ2-7, is as follows: DVKVTQSSRYLVKRTGEKVFLECVQDMDHENMFWYRQDPGLGLRLIYFSYDVKMKEKGDIPEGYSVSREKKERFSLILESASTNQTSMYLCASRGTSGGVYEQYFGPGTRLTVT.

The chain couples TRBV18 to TRBJ1-3; D ambiguous. Germline V lookup: CDR1 KGHSH, CDR2 LQKENI. V was pared by 7 bases and J by 0 bases, with 16 bases between. The CDR3 has 16 residues. The CDR3 region is CASCPQEGNSGNTIYF. The CDR3 DNA sequence: TGTGCCAGCTGTCCGCAGGAAGGAAACTCTGGAAACACCATATATTTT. Full variable domain (outside the CDR3, taken from reference TRBV18 and TRBJ1-3): NAGVMQNPRHLVRRRGQEARLRCSPMKGHSHVYWYRQLPEEGLKFMVYLQKENIIDESGMPKERFSAEFPKEGPSILRIQQVVRGDSAAYFCASCPQEGNSGNTIYFGEGSWLTVV.

This chain uses TRBV5-1 with TRBJ2-7; 10 nucleotides match TRBD1. The CDR3 sequence is 16 residues long. The ends lost 4 bases at V and 7 bases at J; junction bases unmatched: 14. Germline CDR1 SGHRS, CDR2 YFSETQ. The chain's CDR3 is CASSPGGGQGSLEQYF. The CDR3 DNA follows: TGCGCCAGCAGCCCGGGAGGGGGACAGGGGTCTCTTGAGCAGTACTTC.

V usage is TRBV18 and J usage is TRBJ1-1, with a possible D match to TRBD1 (6 bases). V lost 1 base and J lost 3, with 12 bases in between. The CDR3 is 15 residues long. The germline gives CDR1 KGHSH, CDR2 LQKENI. As DNA, the CDR3 is TGTGCCAGCTCACCACACTATGGACAGTACACTGAAGCTTTCTTT. This translates into CASSPHYGQYTEAFF.

This clone showed up just a few times. The chain couples TRBV5-1 to TRBJ1-4; D may be TRBD1 (6 bases). CDR3 length: 13 residues. V was trimmed by 4 bases and J by 7 bases, leaving 11 bases between them. From germline, CDR1 is SGHRS and CDR2 YFSETQ. The CDR3 nucleotides read TGCGCCAGCAGCAGGGGGAGCTCTGAAAAACTGTTTTTT. Protein sequence: CASSRGSSEKLFF.

This clone appeared once. This sequence joins TRBV10-3 and TRBJ1-1, with D perhaps matching TRBD1 (6 bases). The CDR3 is 14 residues long. Germline V gene data show CDR1 as ENHRY and CDR2 as SYGVKD. Trimming pared 9 bases from V and 4 bases from J, leaving 18 bases between. CDR3 coding DNA: TGTGCCATAAGAGCTGAACAGGGCGGCACTGAAGCTTTCTTT. Translated, it gives CAIRAEQGGTEAFF.

The chain links TRBV11-2 to TRBJ1-2; 10 bases agree with TRBD1. J lost 4 bases, V lost 7 bases, and 18 bases had no gene match. The CDR3 totals 18 residues. Germline CDR1 SGHAT, CDR2 FQNNGV. CDR3 protein: CASTEVPGQGPTFYGYTF. The CDR3 DNA is TGTGCCAGCACCGAAGTCCCGGGACAGGGGCCAACCTTCTATGGCTACACCTTC.

The chain recombines TRBV15 with TRBJ2-3; TRBD2 aligns across 14 bases. The CDR3 is 18 amino acids. Germline V gene data show CDR1 as LNHNV and CDR2 as YYDKDF (reference sequence). Trimming at V came to 0 bases and at J to 13 bases, leaving 15 bases not matched to a gene. The CDR3 bases are TGTGCCACCAGCAGAGACCTCGGGACTAGCGGGAGCCGGGGCCGGGAGTATTTT. This encodes CATSRDLGTSGSRGREYF. The whole variable domain, remainder taken from reference TRBV15 and TRBJ2-3, is DAMVIQNPRYQVTQFGKPVTLSCSQTLNHNVMYWYQQKSSQAPKLLFHYYDKDFNNEADTPDNFQSRRPNTSFCFLDIRSPGLGDTAMYLCATSRDLGTSGSRGREYFGPGTRLTVL.

V gene TRBV4-3 combines with J gene TRBJ1-2, with a possible D match to TRBD1 (5 bases). The V end lost 4 bases, the J end lost 3 bases, and 12 bases lay between the germline ends. Germline CDR1 reads LGHNA; CDR2 reads YSLEER. This CDR3 has 14 residues. The CDR3 spells CASSRGTGDYGYTF. The CDR3 DNA sequence: TGCGCCAGCAGCCGAGGGACGGGGGACTATGGCTACACCTTC.

This CDR3 reads CASSYAQGANQPQHF. Written as DNA, the CDR3 is TGTGCCAGCAGTTACGCACAGGGGGCCAATCAGCCCCAGCATTTT. J is TRBJ1-5 and V is TRBV6-5, with 9 bases aligning to TRBD1. V trimming: 2 bases; J trimming: 3 bases; junction bases outside the gene matches: 2. The CDR3 covers 15 residues. CDR1 is MNHEY and CDR2 is SVGAGI in the germline V gene.

Here the CDR3 DNA reads TGCGCCAGCAGCTTGACTATAGCGGGAGGCCGTGGTGAGCAGTTCTTC. This translates into CASSLTIAGGRGEQFF. The chain employs TRBV5-1 and TRBJ2-1; TRBD2 matches at 10 bases. V lost 1 base and J lost 9; bases outside the gene matches: 10. In germline, CDR1 is SGHRS, CDR2 YFSETQ. This CDR3 region has 16 residues.

V and J are TRBV7-8 and TRBJ1-4; D is unresolved. Germline CDR1 reads SGHVS; CDR2 reads FQNEAQ. CDR3 length equals 16 residues. Trimming pared 2 bases from V and 2 bases from J, leaving 12 bases between. CDR3 nucleotides: TGTGCCAGCAGCTTAATCGAAGGAACCACTAATGAAAAACTGTTTTTT. Translation gives CASSLIEGTTNEKLFF.

About this clone: Other DNA variants within this sample encode the same CDR3. This rearrangement joins TRBV7-2 to TRBJ1-4; D is uncertain. CDR3 size: 12 residues. V was cut by 6 bases and J by 9 bases, with 11 bases left in between. CDR1 and CDR2 (germline): SGHTA, FQGNSA. This chain's CDR3 is CASSLDRQKLFF. In DNA form, the CDR3 reads TGTGCCAGCAGTCTCGATAGACAAAAACTGTTTTTT. Filled out from reference TRBV7-2 and TRBJ1-4, the complete variable domain reads GAGVSQSPSNKVTEKGKDVELRCDPISGHTALYWYRQSLGQGLEFLIYFQGNSAPDKSGLPSDRFSAERTGGSVSTLTIQRTQQEDSAVYLCASSLDRQKLFFGSGTQLSVL.